This T cell receptor beta chain is from a study of cytomegalovirus exposure and HLA in healthy donors. The wider study: Earlier sequencing of around 190 million T cells yielded roughly 100 million unique TCR beta sequences. Study-wide results and limits: Most likely, a cluster of highly shared sequence variants arose as a sequencing artifact. Both high specificity and high sensitivity reportedly marked the classifier's diagnosis of cytomegalovirus status.

As concerns this clone: Antigen specificity is unknown.

Researchers ran the PCR with 60 Vbeta and 13 Jbeta primers. Only in-frame clones appear in the TCRdb table, and some are missing; sequencing was by immunoSEQ multiplex PCR. Counted here are some 150,000 clones, more than 60% occurring once; the ten biggest clones make up roughly 2.8%. The CDR3 covers 12 residues. The germline gives CDR1 SGHNT, CDR2 YYREEE (reference sequence). V was pared by 3 bases and J by 8 bases, with 9 bases between. V gene TRBV5-4 combines with J gene TRBJ2-1; perhaps TRBD2 as D (5 bases). This TCR was recovered from a male donor in good health and CMV-seronegative. The sequenced sample consisted of PBMCs. Here the CDR3 DNA reads TGTGCCAGCAGCTCTAGCTGGGATGAGCAGTTCTTC. This codes for CASSSSWDEQFF. Looking up the rest from reference TRBV5-4 and TRBJ2-1 gives the full variable domain: ETGVTQSPTHLIKTRGQQVTLRCSSQSGHNTVSWYQQALGQGPQFIFQYYREEENGRGNFPPRFSGLQFPNYSSELNVNALELDDSALYLCASSSSWDEQFFGPGTRLTVL.